This T cell receptor (beta chain) emerged from a study of T cells in Graves' hyperthyroidism and ophthalmopathy. What was amplified from RNA transcripts were TCR beta CDR3 regions. First-round RT-PCR of the TCR CDR3 relied on the HTBI primer set. TCRdb redid the calling of the multiplex PCR reads with MiXCR, one entry per CDR3 protein. Of around 560,000 distinct CDR3 sequences listed, around 15% are singletons. V dropped 8 bases and J dropped 6 bases, with 5 bases sitting between them. Germline V gene data show CDR1 as MDHEN and CDR2 as SYDVKM. The CDR3 covers 10 residues. Any patient presenting with uncontrolled infection, other autoimmune disease, pregnancy or lactation was left out.

Sequencing input: blood. The V gene is TRBV28, the J gene TRBJ2-1; D gene ambiguous. The sequence derives from a woman aged 18-29 years with Graves' hyperthyroidism. CDR3 region: CASAFNEQFF. CDR3 nucleotides: TGTGCCAGCGCTTTCAATGAGCAGTTCTTC.